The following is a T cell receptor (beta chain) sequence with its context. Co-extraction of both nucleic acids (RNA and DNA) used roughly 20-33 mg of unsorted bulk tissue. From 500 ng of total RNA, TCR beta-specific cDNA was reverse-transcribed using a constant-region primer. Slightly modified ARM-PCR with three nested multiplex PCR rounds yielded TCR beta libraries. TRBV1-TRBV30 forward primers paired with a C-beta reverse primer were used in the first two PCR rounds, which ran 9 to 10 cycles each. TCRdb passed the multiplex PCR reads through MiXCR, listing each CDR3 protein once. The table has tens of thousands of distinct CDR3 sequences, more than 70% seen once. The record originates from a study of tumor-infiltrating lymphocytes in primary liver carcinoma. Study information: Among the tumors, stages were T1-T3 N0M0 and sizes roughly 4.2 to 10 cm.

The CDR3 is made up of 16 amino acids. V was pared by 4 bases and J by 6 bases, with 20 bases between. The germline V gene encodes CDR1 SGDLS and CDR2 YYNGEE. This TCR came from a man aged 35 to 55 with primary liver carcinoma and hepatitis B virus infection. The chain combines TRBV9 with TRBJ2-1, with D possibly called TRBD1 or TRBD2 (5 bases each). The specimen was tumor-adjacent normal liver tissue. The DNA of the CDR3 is TGTGCCAGCAGCCCATGGGGGAGCTGGATACGCAATGAGCAGTTCTTC. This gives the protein CASSPWGSWIRNEQFF.